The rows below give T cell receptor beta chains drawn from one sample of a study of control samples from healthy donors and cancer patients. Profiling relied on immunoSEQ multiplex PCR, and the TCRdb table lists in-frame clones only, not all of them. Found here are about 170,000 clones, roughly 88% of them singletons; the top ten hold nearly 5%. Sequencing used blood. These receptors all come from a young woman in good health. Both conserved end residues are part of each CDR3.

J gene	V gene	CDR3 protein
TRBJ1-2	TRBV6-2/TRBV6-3	CASSDEPQRRTNYGYTF
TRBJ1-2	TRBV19	CASSIFGGNYGYTF
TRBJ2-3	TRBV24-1	CATSVGGPDTQYF
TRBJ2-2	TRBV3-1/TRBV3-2	CASSRDYRDKTGELFF
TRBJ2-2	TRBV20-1	CSASRPATGELFF
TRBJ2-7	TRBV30	CACMKNEQYF
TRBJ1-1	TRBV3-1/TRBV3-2	CASSQTGRENTEAFF
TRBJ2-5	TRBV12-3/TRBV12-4	CASRRAQGETQYF
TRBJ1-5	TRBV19	CASRRDRYQPQHF
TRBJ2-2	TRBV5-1	CASSSEGGHTGELFF
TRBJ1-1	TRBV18	CASGQTGGTEAFF
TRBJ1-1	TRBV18	CASSPTQNTEAFF
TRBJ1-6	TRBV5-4	CASSPGQGANSPLHF
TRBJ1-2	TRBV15	CATSKGQTTSGGGYTF
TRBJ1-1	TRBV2	CASSLRGVGRTEAFF
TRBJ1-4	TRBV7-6	CASSPAGTGTNEKLFF
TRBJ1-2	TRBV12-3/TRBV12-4	CASSFVGGNGYTF
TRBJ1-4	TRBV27	CASSPGDSNNEKLFF
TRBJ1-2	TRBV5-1	CASSSATGGYGYTF
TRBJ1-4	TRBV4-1	CASSQQGSTNEKLFF
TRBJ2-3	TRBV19	CASKSSSRGSTDTQYF
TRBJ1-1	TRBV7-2	CASSPGTGAVRTEAFF
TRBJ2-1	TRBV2	CASSEGLLAGYNEQFF